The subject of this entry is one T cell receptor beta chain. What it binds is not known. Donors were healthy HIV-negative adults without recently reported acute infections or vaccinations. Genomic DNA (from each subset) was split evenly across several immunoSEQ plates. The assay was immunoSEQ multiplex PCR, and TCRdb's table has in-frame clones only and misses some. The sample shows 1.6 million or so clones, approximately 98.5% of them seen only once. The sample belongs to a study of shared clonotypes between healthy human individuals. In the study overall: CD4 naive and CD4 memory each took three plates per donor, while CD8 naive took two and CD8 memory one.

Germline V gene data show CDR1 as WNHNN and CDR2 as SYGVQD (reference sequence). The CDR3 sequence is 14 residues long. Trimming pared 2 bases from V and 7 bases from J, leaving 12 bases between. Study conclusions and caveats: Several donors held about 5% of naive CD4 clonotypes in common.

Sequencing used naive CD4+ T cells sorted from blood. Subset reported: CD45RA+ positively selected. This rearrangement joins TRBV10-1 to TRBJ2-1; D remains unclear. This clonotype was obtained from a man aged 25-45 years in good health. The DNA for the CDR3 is TGCGCCAGCAGTGAGCCTCCGCGGAGTAATGAGCAGTTCTTC. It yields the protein CASSEPPRSNEQFF.